Shown below are 26 T cell receptor beta chains from a single sample sequenced in a study of T-cell memory formation after mild COVID-19. TCRdb redid the calling of the 5' RACE reads with MiXCR, one entry per CDR3 protein. The profile shows a few hundred thousand distinct CDR3 sequences, more than 25% of them singletons. The sample was PBMCs or a T cell subset sorted from them (not recorded which). The receptors here all came from an adult woman who had mild COVID-19 (a few samples of this study predate the infection). Cell type and time point are not known.

In DNA, the CDR3 is TGTGCCAGCAGCGCTAACAGGGGAAATGAGCAGTTCTTC. This codes for CASSANRGNEQFF. V gene TRBV9 combines with J gene TRBJ2-1; 7 positions match TRBD1. There are 13 residues in the CDR3. CDR1 is SGDLS and CDR2 is YYNGEE in the germline V gene. V lost 3 bases, J lost 7 bases, and 4 bases stayed unmatched.

This clonotype was seen a few times. V gene TRBV6-2 or TRBV6-3 combines with J gene TRBJ2-7; D uncertain. The CDR3 is 12 amino acids. CDR1 is MNHEY and CDR2 is SVGEGT in the germline V gene. Trimming stripped 4 bases from V and 5 bases from J, with 9 bases between. This CDR3 is CASSSGFHEQYF. The CDR3, as DNA: TGTGCCAGCAGTTCAGGTTTCCACGAGCAGTACTTC.

The chain links TRBV12-3 or TRBV12-4 to TRBJ1-3; D is ambiguous. The CDR3 length is 14 residues. V was shortened by 6 bases and J by 1 base, with 10 bases between the two germline ends. The CDR3, as DNA: TGTGCCAGCAGGTCCGGGCGTTCTGGAAACACCATATATTTT. Translation gives CASRSGRSGNTIYF.

The table lists this clonotype with a few counts. The chain recombines TRBV7-2 with TRBJ2-1; D unresolved. Deletions cut 3 bases from V and 8 bases from J, with 14 bases between. The CDR3 sequence is 14 residues long. Germline CDR1 SGHTA, CDR2 FQGNSA. CDR3 loop: CASSFRTASDEQFF. The CDR3 nucleotides are TGTGCCAGCAGCTTCCGGACGGCGAGTGATGAGCAGTTCTTC. The entire variable domain, with the rest obtained from reference TRBV7-2 and TRBJ2-1, is as follows: GAGVSQSPSNKVTEKGKDVELRCDPISGHTALYWYRQSLGQGLEFLIYFQGNSAPDKSGLPSDRFSAERTGGSVSTLTIQRTQQEDSAVYLCASSFRTASDEQFFGPGTRLTVL.

The chain is built from TRBV3-1 and TRBJ1-1; 7 bases are shared with TRBD1. V shed 3 bases and J 3 bases; nucleotides not matched to a gene: 16. The CDR3 consists of 18 residues. Germline CDR1 is LGHDT and CDR2 is YNNKEL (reference sequence). The CDR3 DNA is TGTGCCAGCAGCCATCGGGGAGGGGGCAAGTTTGGGGACACTGAAGCTTTCTTT. Residues: CASSHRGGGKFGDTEAFF. Full variable domain (missing parts from reference TRBV3-1 and TRBJ1-1): DTAVSQTPKYLVTQMGNDKSIKCEQNLGHDTMYWYKQDSKKFLKIMFSYNNKELIINETVPNRFSPKSPDKAHLNLHINSLELGDSAVYFCASSHRGGGKFGDTEAFFGQGTRLTVV.

The rearrangement uses TRBV28 and TRBJ2-3; D not resolved. This CDR3 is 15 amino acids long. V was pared by 6 bases and J by 8 bases, with 21 bases between. Germline loops: CDR1 MDHEN, CDR2 SYDVKM. CDR3 coding DNA: TGTGCCAGCAGAACATATGGGCCGAAGACTGGTACGCAGTATTTT. This gives the protein CASRTYGPKTGTQYF.

The chain has TRBV27 and TRBJ2-2; TRBD2 matches at 8 bases. J gave up 4 bases and V 3 bases, and 1 base lay outside the gene matches. Germline assignment: CDR1 MNHEY and CDR2 SMNVEV (reference sequence). The CDR3 runs 14 residues. CDR3 nucleotide sequence: TGTGCCAGCAGTTTTCTAGCGGGCACCGGGGAGCTGTTTTTT. Translated, it gives CASSFLAGTGELFF.

A few counts support this clonotype. J is TRBJ2-5 and V is TRBV7-9; 7 positions match TRBD1. The length of the CDR3 is 16 residues. J lost 5 bases, V lost 5 bases, and 14 bases had no gene match. The germline V gene encodes CDR1 SEHNR and CDR2 FQNEAQ (reference sequence). The chain's CDR3 is CASSRSIRGSLETQYF. CDR3 coding DNA: TGTGCCAGCAGCAGATCAATCAGGGGGTCGTTGGAGACCCAGTACTTC.

The chain joins TRBV7-2 to TRBJ2-3, with a weak D call TRBD2 (6 bases). There are 16 residues in the CDR3. The V gene's germline CDR1 is SGHTA and CDR2 FQGNSA. V was clipped by 3 bases and J by 0 bases, with 13 bases between them. Here the CDR3 reads CASSFLPGVSTDTQYF. The DNA of the CDR3 is TGTGCCAGCAGCTTCCTCCCGGGGGTTAGCACAGATACGCAGTATTTT. The full variable domain, its missing parts supplied by reference TRBV7-2 and TRBJ2-3, is GAGVSQSPSNKVTEKGKDVELRCDPISGHTALYWYRQSLGQGLEFLIYFQGNSAPDKSGLPSDRFSAERTGGSVSTLTIQRTQQEDSAVYLCASSFLPGVSTDTQYFGPGTRLTVL.

This clonotype was counted between two and nine times. One end of the junction does not line up with germline, which may come from a read error. This chain links TRBV7-9 with TRBJ1-6; D perhaps matches TRBD1 (5 bases). Germline CDR1 reads SEHNR; CDR2 reads FQNEAQ (reference sequence). The CDR3 spans 15 residues. CDR3 region: CASILEGPSNSPLHF. In DNA form, the CDR3 reads TGTGCCAGCATCTTAGAGGGGCCGAGTAATTCACCCCTCCACTTT.

Concerning this clonotype: Mismatch with germline at one junction end may stem from a read error. The chain couples TRBV5-1 to TRBJ1-5, with 9 bases lining up with TRBD1. Germline assignment: CDR1 SGHRS and CDR2 YFSETQ. The CDR3 runs to 15 residues. The CDR3 sequence: CASSLGQGVNQTQHF. The CDR3 nucleotides read TGCGCCAGCAGCTTGGGACAGGGGGTTAATCAGACCCAGCATTTT.

This clonotype was counted a few times. This chain uses TRBV2 with TRBJ2-2; 8 bases are shared with TRBD1. CDR1 is SNHLY and CDR2 is FYNNEI in the germline V gene. CDR3 size: 16 residues. Unmatched junction bases numbered 5, after V lost 3 bases and J lost 2 bases. CDR3 loop: CASSDPDRVNTGELFF. The CDR3 bases are TGTGCCAGCAGTGACCCGGACAGGGTAAACACCGGGGAGCTGTTTTTT.

This clonotype was recorded many times. In DNA, the CDR3 is TGCAGCGCGATGACAGGGGGCAGCTATGGCTACACCTTC. Its translation is CSAMTGGSYGYTF. This sequence joins TRBV29-1 and TRBJ1-2; TRBD1 matches 10 bases. The CDR3 has 13 amino acids. Germline CDR1 is SQVTM and CDR2 is ANQGSEA. The V and J ends lost 7 bases and 4 bases, in that order; junction bases with no gene match: 6.

This chain joins TRBV15 and TRBJ2-1; TRBD2 matches at 10 bases. This CDR3 spans 17 amino acids. V trimming: 1 base; J trimming: 2 bases; junction bases outside the gene matches: 5. The germline V gene encodes CDR1 LNHNV and CDR2 YYDKDF (reference sequence). CDR3 sequence reads: CATSRAPAGGAYNEQFF. The CDR3 coding sequence is TGTGCCACCAGCAGAGCCCCAGCGGGAGGGGCCTACAATGAGCAGTTCTTC.

This clonotype showed up just a few times. The chain couples TRBV7-8 to TRBJ1-2, with D maybe TRBD1 (5 bases). The CDR3 consists of 17 residues. V lost 1 base, J lost 5 bases, and 20 bases lay in between. Germline V gene sequence: CDR1 SGHVS, CDR2 FQNEAQ. The CDR3 nucleotides read TGTGCCAGCAGCTTAGTACGTACAGGAGAGTTAACGTATGGCTACACCTTC. It yields the protein CASSLVRTGELTYGYTF.

J is TRBJ1-1 and V is TRBV5-1, with TRBD1 matching over 8 bases. CDR1 and CDR2 from the germline V gene are SGHRS and YFSETQ. The CDR3 extends over 15 amino acids. With 6 bases clipped from V and 3 bases from J, the junction kept 10 bases outside the gene matches. The CDR3: CASNWGTGGYTEAFF. The CDR3 DNA reads TGCGCCAGCAATTGGGGGACAGGAGGATACACTGAAGCTTTCTTT.

This clonotype was counted between two and nine times. The genes are TRBV7-9 and TRBJ2-5; 7 bases map to TRBD2. The CDR3 totals 14 residues. The V gene's germline CDR1 is SEHNR and CDR2 FQNEAQ (reference sequence). Unmatched junction bases numbered 3, after V lost 1 base and J lost 4 bases. The CDR3: CASSLVSGGETQYF. The CDR3, as DNA: TGTGCCAGCAGCTTAGTTTCGGGGGGAGAGACCCAGTACTTC.

The V and J genes are TRBV4-1 and TRBJ2-1; TRBD2 aligns across 9 bases. Trimming removed 4 bases from V and 2 bases from J; junction bases left unmatched: 15. The CDR3 has 19 residues. Per the germline V gene, CDR1 is MGHRA and CDR2 is YSYEKL. CDR3 amino acids: CASSRGGGSGGSPYNEQFF. CDR3 nucleotides: TGCGCCAGCAGCCGGGGGGGAGGAAGCGGGGGGTCCCCCTACAATGAGCAGTTCTTC.

In its sample, this clonotype was seen a few times. CDR3 sequence: CASSLSPGDEAFF. In nucleotides, the CDR3 is TGTGCCAGCAGCTTAAGTCCCGGGGATGAAGCTTTCTTT. The genes are TRBV7-3 and TRBJ1-1; no firm D call. The germline gives CDR1 SGHTA, CDR2 FQGTGA. This CDR3 has 13 residues. V lost 1 base, J lost 7 bases, and 10 bases lay in between.

This CDR3 reads CSVEISFLGQGLLLNTEAFF. CDR3 DNA: TGCAGCGTTGAAATCAGTTTTTTGGGACAGGGGCTCCTATTGAACACTGAAGCTTTCTTT. The rearrangement links TRBV29-1 to TRBJ1-1; 10 positions match TRBD1. From germline, CDR1 is SQVTM and CDR2 ANQGSEA. V lost 2 bases to trimming and J lost 0 bases; unmatched junction nucleotides: 18. This CDR3 contains 20 residues.

The V and J genes are TRBV7-9 and TRBJ1-2; D is uncertain. V dropped 5 bases and J dropped 6 bases, with 13 bases sitting between them. CDR1 is SEHNR and CDR2 is FQNEAQ in the germline V gene (reference sequence). The CDR3 length is 13 residues. CDR3 in DNA: TGTGCCAGCAGCATGGAAGGGCCGGATGGCTACACCTTC. This codes for CASSMEGPDGYTF.

The rearrangement joins TRBV7-6 to TRBJ2-7, with D unclear. Trimming pared 2 bases from V and 6 bases from J, leaving 8 bases between. This CDR3 contains 12 residues. The V gene's germline CDR1 is SGHVS and CDR2 FNYEAQ. The CDR3 loop reads CASSLSDTEQYF. The CDR3 bases are TGTGCCAGCAGCTTAAGTGATACCGAGCAGTACTTC.

In this sample, this clonotype turned up a few times. The V and J genes are TRBV9 and TRBJ2-1; 9 bases line up with TRBD2. With V trimmed by 0 bases and J by 0 bases, 1 base remained unmatched. The CDR3 is 16 residues long. CDR1 and CDR2 (germline): SGDLS, YYNGEE. The CDR3 DNA reads TGTGCCAGCAGCGTAGCTAGCGGGAACTCCTACAATGAGCAGTTCTTC. Its protein product is CASSVASGNSYNEQFF.

This chain links TRBV7-2 with TRBJ1-2; D perhaps matches TRBD1 (6 bases). There are 16 residues in the CDR3. Germline V gene sequence: CDR1 SGHTA, CDR2 FQGNSA. The V and J ends lost 4 bases and 4 bases respectively, with 19 bases between them. CDR3 sequence (DNA): TGTGCCAGCAGCTCATATCTGGCAGGGGAGGTCTATGGCTACACCTTC. Translation gives CASSSYLAGEVYGYTF.

This clonotype occurred a few times. The chain links TRBV11-2 to TRBJ2-3; D not resolved. Trimming took 8 bases from V and 4 from J, leaving 10 bases between them. Per the germline V gene, CDR1 is SGHAT and CDR2 is FQNNGV. This CDR3 region has 12 residues. The CDR3 coding sequence is TGTGCCAGCGTGGGTCTATCAGATACGCAGTATTTT. This encodes CASVGLSDTQYF.

The CDR3 nucleotides read TGCGCCAGCAGCTTGGGAGCGGGGAGACAAGAGACCCAGTACTTC. Translation: CASSLGAGRQETQYF. The chain has TRBV5-1 and TRBJ2-5; 7 positions agree with TRBD2. Per germline, CDR1 SGHRS and CDR2 YFSETQ. CDR3 length equals 15 residues. The trim removed 0 bases at V and 2 bases at J, leaving 4 bases unmatched.